This T cell receptor beta chain was sequenced during a study of cytomegalovirus exposure and HLA in healthy donors. General observations from the study: Overall, around 160 TCR beta chains were annotated as cytomegalovirus-associated.

As for this clone: Its target is not known. Other DNA sequences in the sample encode the same CDR3.

V was trimmed by 2 bases and J by 4 bases, leaving 13 bases between them. Per germline, CDR1 MGHRA and CDR2 YSYEKL. CDR3 length equals 15 residues. PCR involved 60 Vbeta and 13 Jbeta primers. Data came from immunoSEQ multiplex PCR; TCRdb stores just in-frame clones and leaves some out. Of around 140,000 clones in the sample, about 87% were seen once. The TCR was taken from a woman in her twenties or thirties in good health and CMV-seronegative. Sequenced sample: PBMCs. The V gene is TRBV4-1, the J gene TRBJ2-3, with D perhaps matching TRBD2 (6 bases). This CDR3 reads CASSQLAGGPDTQYF. The CDR3 DNA follows: TGCGCCAGCAGCCAACTTGCCGGGGGACCAGATACGCAGTATTTT.